This record looks at one TCR beta chain sequence and its context. Its recognized antigen is unknown. Because the CDR3 is missing its conserved closing phenylalanine or tryptophan, this is likely a read error. This record comes from a study of tumor-infiltrating lymphocytes in primary liver carcinoma (dated by TCRdb to 2016 to 2017). About the full investigation: Of the five patients, three men and two women aged 30 to 69 years, four had hepatocellular carcinoma and one had combined HCC and intrahepatic cholangiocarcinoma. The five patients had tumors staged T1-T3 N0M0, with maximum diameters ranging from about 4.2 to 10 cm. Roughly 3.5 to 8 million productive TCRbeta reads were obtained per sample, and no significant difference in read depth was found between tissue types. For each liver tumor, the study sampled five regions along with adjacent normal tissue and blood, and applied TCRbeta repertoire sequencing, expression microarrays and whole-exome sequencing. TCRbeta repertoire sequencing covered 35 or so specimens from 5 patients: about 25 tumor regions, 5 adjacent noncancerous liver tissues and 5 peripheral blood samples. To link TCRbeta repertoire diversity with the local molecular phenotype, the approximately 23 tumor region samples were profiled using Agilent mRNA microarrays. Repertoires from technical replicates were highly reproducible, with mean shared-clone rates roughly 0.9 and correlation coefficients above 0.95. General findings and caveats noted by the study authors: The study included only five patients, and the authors note findings should be validated in a larger study. Compared with blood, tumors had a significantly larger share of the repertoire taken up by the top 250 clones (p = 0.039). Consistent with antigen-driven expansion, pairs of tumor regions showed higher repertoire overlap (mean roughly 36%) than either tumor-adjacent pairs (around 17%) or tumor-blood pairs (roughly 14%). Only about 8-25% of top clones were found in all five regions of a tumor, suggesting spatial heterogeneity of tumor-infiltrating T cells. Only the TCR beta chain was sequenced, so true repertoire diversity is likely underestimated because unpaired alpha chains were not captured. Comparison of CD4+ and CD8+ T cell repertoires was precluded by the use of bulk unsorted samples.

The germline V gene (reference sequence) sets CDR1 to SGHKS and CDR2 to YYEKEE. The CDR3 comprises 15 residues, both ends counted. Here the CDR3 DNA is all that survives: 45 bases in frame from base 1. TCRbeta-specific cDNA was reverse-transcribed from 500 ng total RNA using a constant-region primer and ProtoScript II reverse transcriptase. TCRbeta libraries were built with three nested multiplex PCR rounds, a slightly modified ARM-PCR procedure. Multiplex TRBV1-TRBV30 forward primers and a Cbeta reverse primer were used in the first two PCR rounds, each of which was run for around 10 cycles. Sample barcodes and Illumina adapters were added in a final 25-cycle PCR with Deep VentR polymerase. Amplicons of 200-500 bp were gel-purified with a QIAquick gel extraction kit before sequencing. TCRbeta amplicons were sequenced on an Illumina HiSeq 2500 with 250-bp paired-end reads. On the authors' methods: Quality trimming of reads was performed with Trimmomatic v0.33, and paired reads were merged with FLASH v1.2.11 so that full CDR3 sequences could be recovered. V, D and J germline segments were assigned to the rearranged TCRbeta sequences using MiGEC v1.2.1b. VDJtools v1.0.0 computed clonotype statistics and Shannon-Wiener diversity indices. To cut down on sampling bias, every analysis after diversity analysis relied on just the 250 most abundant clonotypes from each sample. Using fastp trimming at Q25 and MiXCR clonotype assembly, TCRdb reanalyzed the public sequencing data and kept in-frame beta chains. Identical CDR3 protein sequences are pooled into one entry, listed with their most common genes and DNA. The V and J calls were determined by TCRdb, not by the authors. The sample table records under 130,000 distinct CDR3 sequences; about four fifths of these occur just once. The leading ten clones occupy about 20% of the sample.

Without any cell sorting, total RNA and DNA were co-extracted from approximately 22-30 mg of bulk tissue using the AllPrep DNA/RNA mini kit. Surgical resection was performed in China between late 2015 and 2016 on about 5 patients with histopathologically diagnosed primary liver carcinoma. At the time of sampling, the patients had chronic HBV infection and had not received any treatment. Five spatially separated regions were sampled per tumor: superior, inferior, left-lateral and right-lateral poles, plus the tumor centre. Histological examination found more than 75% viable tumor cells in every tumor sample. Fresh tumor and adjacent tissue pieces were bisected, with one half stored in RNAlater at -80 degrees C and the other half sent for histology.

Sequencing was performed on liver tumor tissue from sampling region 3. This specimen's cell subset or site label, interpreted: tumor region T3, left-lateral pole. This chain is built from TRBV5-5 and TRBJ1-1, with 11 bases in between that match TRBD1. The source of this sequence is a man aged 40-55 years with primary liver carcinoma and hepatitis B virus infection. CDR3 loop: CASSSFGTGGTEAFL. The nucleotides are TGTGCCAGTAGCTCGTTCGGGACAGGGGGTACTGAAGCTTTCCTT.